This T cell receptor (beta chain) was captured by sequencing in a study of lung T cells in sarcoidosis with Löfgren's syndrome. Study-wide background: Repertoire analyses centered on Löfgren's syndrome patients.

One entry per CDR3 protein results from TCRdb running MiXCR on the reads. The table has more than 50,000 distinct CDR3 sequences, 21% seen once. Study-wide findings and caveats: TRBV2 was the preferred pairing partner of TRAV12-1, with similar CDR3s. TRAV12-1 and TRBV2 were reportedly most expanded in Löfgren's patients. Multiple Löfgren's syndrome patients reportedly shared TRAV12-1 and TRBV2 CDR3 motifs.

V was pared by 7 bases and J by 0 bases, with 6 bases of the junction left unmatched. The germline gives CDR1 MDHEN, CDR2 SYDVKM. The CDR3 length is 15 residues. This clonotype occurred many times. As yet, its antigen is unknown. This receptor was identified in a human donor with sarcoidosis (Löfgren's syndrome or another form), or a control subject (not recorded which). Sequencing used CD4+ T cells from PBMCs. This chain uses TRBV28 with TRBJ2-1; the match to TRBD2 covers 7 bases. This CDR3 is CASNTAGSSYNEQFF. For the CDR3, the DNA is TGTGCCAGCAATACAGCGGGAAGCTCCTACAATGAGCAGTTCTTC.